Presented here are 14 T cell receptor beta chains from one specimen sequenced in a study of regulatory T cells in long-lasting Graves disease. HTBI primers from iRepertoire and Arm-PCR of CDR3 regions yielded the TCR beta libraries. TCRdb redid the calling of the multiplex PCR reads with MiXCR, one entry per CDR3 protein. Among roughly 510,000 distinct CDR3 sequences listed, about 16% were seen once. Time point: newly diagnosed GD, antithyroid drugs for less than 3 months. Preparation of the TCR library used RNA extracted from PBMCs. This sample also belongs to another study, concerning T cells in Graves' hyperthyroidism and ophthalmopathy.

This specimen consisted of peripheral blood mononuclear cells (PBMCs), obtained at new diagnosis, from a patient treated with antithyroid drugs. The receptors were sampled from a young man with Graves disease.

This clonotype was seen at least ten times. The gene calls are TRBV6-1 and TRBJ1-2; tentative D call: TRBD1 (5 bases). Looked up from germline, CDR1 is MNHNS and CDR2 is SASEGT. The CDR3 spans 13 residues. V was pared by 7 bases and J by 4 bases, with 13 bases between. The CDR3 DNA reads TGTGCCAGCAATAGCCCCGGGGGCTATGGCTACACCTTC. It specifies CASNSPGGYGYTF.

A few counts support this clonotype. The CDR3 DNA reads as TGTGCCAGCAGCGTGCAGGGCGCTGAAGCTTTCTTT. It yields the protein CASSVQGAEAFF. The V gene is TRBV13, the J gene TRBJ1-1, with D perhaps matching TRBD1 (5 bases). Germline V lookup: CDR1 PRHDT, CDR2 FYEKMQ (reference sequence). This CDR3 comprises 12 residues. Trimming stripped 5 bases from V and 6 bases from J, with 10 bases between.

Concerning this clonotype: Being one base from a much bigger clone, this may be a read error. This chain links TRBV6-1 with TRBJ2-3; no definite D call. The V and J ends lost 6 bases and 6 bases respectively, with 13 bases between them. Germline V gives CDR1 MNHNS, CDR2 SASEGT. The CDR3 has 13 residues. CDR3 in amino acids: CASRTSLGDTQYF. The DNA for the CDR3 is TGTGCCAGCAGAACCTCCCTGGGGGATACGCAGTATTTT.

This clonotype has ten or more counts. CDR3 in amino acids: CASSLGQGSGLNEQFF. The CDR3 DNA sequence: TGTGCCAGCAGTTTGGGGCAGGGTTCGGGGTTAAATGAGCAGTTCTTC. The chain has TRBV12-3 or TRBV12-4 and TRBJ2-1, with D perhaps given as TRBD1 or TRBD2 (5 bases each). This CDR3 comprises 16 residues. V lost 3 bases to trimming and J lost 7 bases, with 19 bases between them.

CDR3 sequence reads: CASSWSWTSGSYEQYF. In DNA, the CDR3 is TGTGCCAGCAGTTGGTCATGGACTAGCGGCTCCTACGAGCAGTACTTC. V is TRBV28 and J is TRBJ2-7, with 10 bases matching TRBD2. CDR1 and CDR2 (germline): MDHEN, SYDVKM. This CDR3 contains 16 residues. The trim removed 4 bases at V and 0 bases at J, leaving 6 bases unmatched.

As regards this clonotype: A much larger clone is a single base away; this may be a read error. V is TRBV28 and J is TRBJ2-5; possible D gene TRBD2, 6 bases. Per germline, CDR1 MDHEN and CDR2 SYDVKM. This CDR3 has 14 amino acids. CDR3 bases: TGTGCCGGCAGTCGCCGGGACTCTCAAGAGACCCAGTACTTC. Translated, it gives CAGSRRDSQETQYF. Full variable domain (remainder filled in from reference TRBV28 and TRBJ2-5): DVKVTQSSRYLVKRTGEKVFLECVQDMDHENMFWYRQDPGLGLRLIYFSYDVKMKEKGDIPEGYSVSREKKERFSLILESASTNQTSMYLCAGSRRDSQETQYFGPGTRLLVL.

This chain links TRBV7-9 with TRBJ2-3; possible D gene TRBD2, 6 bases. Per the germline V gene, CDR1 is SEHNR and CDR2 is FQNEAQ (reference sequence). There are 16 residues in the CDR3. The V end lost 5 bases, the J end lost 1 base, and 16 bases lay between the germline ends. The CDR3 loop is CASSLRSGLRTDTQYF. The DNA of the CDR3 is TGTGCCAGCAGCCTACGTAGCGGACTACGCACAGATACGCAGTATTTT.

J is TRBJ2-1 and V is TRBV18, with 10 nucleotides matching TRBD1. From germline, CDR1 is KGHSH and CDR2 LQKENI. V lost 3 bases to trimming and J lost 2 bases; unmatched junction nucleotides: 4. This CDR3 spans 16 amino acids. As DNA, the CDR3 is TGTGCCAGCTCACCCCGGGACAGGGGAACCTACAATGAGCAGTTCTTC. It codes for CASSPRDRGTYNEQFF.

This CDR3 reads CASSPPGLAGGAYEQYF. The CDR3, as DNA: TGTGCCAGCAGTCCCCCGGGACTAGCGGGAGGTGCCTACGAGCAGTACTTC. The chain uses TRBV27 and TRBJ2-7; 15 bases fit TRBD2. The V segment lost 5 bases and the J segment 2 bases; nucleotides outside the gene matches: 7. CDR1 is MNHEY and CDR2 is SMNVEV in the germline V gene (reference sequence). The CDR3 has 17 residues.

This clonotype occurred a few times. The chain is built from TRBV5-8 and TRBJ2-3; TRBD2 matches at 11 bases. J gave up 2 bases and V 4 bases, and 6 bases lay outside the gene matches. Germline loops: CDR1 SGHTS, CDR2 YDEGEE. The CDR3 is 16 amino acids. CDR3 sequence (DNA): TGTGCCAGCAGCCGAGGGACTAGCGGCATCACAGATACGCAGTATTTT. This sequence encodes CASSRGTSGITDTQYF. Drawing the rest from reference TRBV5-8 and TRBJ2-3, the complete variable domain is EAGVTQSPTHLIKTRGQQATLRCSPISGHTSVYWYQQALGLGLQFLLWYDEGEERNRGNFPPRFSGRQFPNYSSELNVNALELEDSALYLCASSRGTSGITDTQYFGPGTRLTVL.

This clonotype appeared many times. This chain connects TRBV28 to TRBJ2-5; D assignment may be TRBD1 or TRBD2 (6 bases each). The CDR3 totals 14 residues. The V end lost 7 bases, the J end lost 2 bases, and 14 bases lay between the germline ends. From germline, CDR1 is MDHEN and CDR2 SYDVKM. CDR3 protein: CASTTGTVQETQYF. The CDR3, as DNA: TGTGCCAGCACCACAGGGACTGTTCAAGAGACCCAGTACTTC.

This clonotype was seen more than once but under ten times. The chain employs TRBV6-5 and TRBJ1-2, with D unclear. The CDR3 contains 15 residues. CDR1 and CDR2 from the germline V gene are MNHEY and SVGAGI. Deletions cut 2 bases from V and 4 bases from J, with 14 bases between. CDR3 protein: CASSYGLGAAYGYTF. DNA for the CDR3: TGTGCCAGCAGTTACGGGCTCGGCGCGGCCTATGGCTACACCTTC.

This clonotype was found many times. The chain recombines TRBV18 with TRBJ2-1, with no clear D. V gave up 8 bases and J gave up 5 bases, with 13 bases separating them. This CDR3 is built from 13 residues. CDR1 KGHSH and CDR2 LQKENI come from the germline V gene. The CDR3 loop reads CASAPSSDNEQFF. CDR3 DNA: TGTGCCAGCGCCCCCAGCAGCGACAATGAGCAGTTCTTC.

This clonotype occurred many times. The rearrangement links TRBV20-1 to TRBJ2-7; possible D gene TRBD2, 5 bases. This CDR3 is 11 amino acids long. Looked up from germline, CDR1 is DFQATT and CDR2 is SNEGSKA (reference sequence). Trimming shortened V by 5 bases and J by 6 bases, and 11 bases separated the two germline ends. The CDR3 bases are TGCAGTGCTCCGCGGGCGGGCGAGCAGTACTTC. It encodes CSAPRAGEQYF.